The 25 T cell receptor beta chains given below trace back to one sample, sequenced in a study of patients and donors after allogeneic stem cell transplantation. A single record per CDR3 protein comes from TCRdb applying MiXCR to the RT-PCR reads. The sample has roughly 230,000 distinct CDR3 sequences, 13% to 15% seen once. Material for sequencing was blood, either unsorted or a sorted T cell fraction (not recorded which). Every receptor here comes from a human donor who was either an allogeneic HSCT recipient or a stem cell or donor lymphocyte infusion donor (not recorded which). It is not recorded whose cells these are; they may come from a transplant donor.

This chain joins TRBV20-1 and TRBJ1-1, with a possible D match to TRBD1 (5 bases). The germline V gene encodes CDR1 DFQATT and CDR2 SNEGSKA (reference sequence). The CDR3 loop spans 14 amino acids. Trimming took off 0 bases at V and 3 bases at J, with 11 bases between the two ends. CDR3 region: CSARDAGKDTEAFF. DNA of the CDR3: TGCAGTGCTAGAGATGCAGGGAAGGACACTGAAGCTTTCTTT.

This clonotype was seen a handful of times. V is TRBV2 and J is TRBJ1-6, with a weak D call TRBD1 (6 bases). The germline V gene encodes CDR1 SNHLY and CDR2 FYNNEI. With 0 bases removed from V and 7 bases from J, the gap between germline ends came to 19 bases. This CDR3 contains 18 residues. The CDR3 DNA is TGTGCCAGCAGTGAAGCACAAGGGGGGGCTCAGTCGAATTCACCCCTCCACTTT. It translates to CASSEAQGGAQSNSPLHF.

CDR3 protein: CASSQAKTGLANYGYTF. In DNA form, the CDR3 reads TGTGCCAGCAGCCAAGCAAAGACAGGATTAGCTAACTATGGCTACACCTTC. The chain has TRBV3-1 and TRBJ1-2; a weak D match, TRBD1 (6 bases). Germline CDR1 reads LGHDT; CDR2 reads YNNKEL (reference sequence). The CDR3 is made up of 17 amino acids. The V end was cut by 1 base, the J end by 0 bases, with 15 bases between.

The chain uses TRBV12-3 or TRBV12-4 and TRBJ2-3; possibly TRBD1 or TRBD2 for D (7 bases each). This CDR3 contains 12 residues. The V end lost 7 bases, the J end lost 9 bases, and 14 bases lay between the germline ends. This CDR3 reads CASNDREGTQYF. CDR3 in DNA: TGTGCCAGCAACGACAGGGAGGGGACGCAGTATTTT.

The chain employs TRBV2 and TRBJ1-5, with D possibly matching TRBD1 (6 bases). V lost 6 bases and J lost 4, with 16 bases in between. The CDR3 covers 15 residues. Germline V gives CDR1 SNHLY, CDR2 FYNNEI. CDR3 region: CASRGGSLSNQPQHF. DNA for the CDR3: TGTGCCAGCAGAGGGGGGTCCTTGTCGAATCAGCCCCAGCATTTT.

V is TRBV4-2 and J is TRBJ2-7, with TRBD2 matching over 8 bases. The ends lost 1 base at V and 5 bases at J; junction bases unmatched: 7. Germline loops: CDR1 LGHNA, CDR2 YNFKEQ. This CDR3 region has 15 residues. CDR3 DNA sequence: TGTGCCAGCAGCCAAGTCCAGCGGGGGCACCACGAGCAGTACTTC. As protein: CASSQVQRGHHEQYF.

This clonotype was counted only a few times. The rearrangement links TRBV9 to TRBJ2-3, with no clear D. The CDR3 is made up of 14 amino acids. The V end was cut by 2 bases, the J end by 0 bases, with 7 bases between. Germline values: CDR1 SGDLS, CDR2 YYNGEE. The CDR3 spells CASSVTHSTDTQYF. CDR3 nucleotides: TGTGCCAGCAGCGTTACCCACAGCACAGATACGCAGTATTTT.

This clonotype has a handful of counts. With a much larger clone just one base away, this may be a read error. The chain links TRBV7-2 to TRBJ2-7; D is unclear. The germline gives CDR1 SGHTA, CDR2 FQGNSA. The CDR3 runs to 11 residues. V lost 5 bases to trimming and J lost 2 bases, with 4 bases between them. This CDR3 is CASSPPYEQYF. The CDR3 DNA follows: TGTGCCAGCAGCCCCCCCTACGAGCAGTACTTC.

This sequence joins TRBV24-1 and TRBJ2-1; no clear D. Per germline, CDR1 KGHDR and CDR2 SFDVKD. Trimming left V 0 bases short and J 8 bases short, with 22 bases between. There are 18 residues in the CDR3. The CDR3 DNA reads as TGTGCCACCAGTGATTTGTTCGGCCAGAGGATTGGTAAGGATGAGCAGTTCTTC. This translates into CATSDLFGQRIGKDEQFF.

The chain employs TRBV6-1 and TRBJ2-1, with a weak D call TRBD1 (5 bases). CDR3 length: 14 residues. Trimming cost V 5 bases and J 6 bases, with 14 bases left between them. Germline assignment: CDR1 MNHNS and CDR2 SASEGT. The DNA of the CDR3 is TGTGCCAGCAGTCCCCGAGACAGCTCCAATGAGCAGTTCTTC. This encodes CASSPRDSSNEQFF.

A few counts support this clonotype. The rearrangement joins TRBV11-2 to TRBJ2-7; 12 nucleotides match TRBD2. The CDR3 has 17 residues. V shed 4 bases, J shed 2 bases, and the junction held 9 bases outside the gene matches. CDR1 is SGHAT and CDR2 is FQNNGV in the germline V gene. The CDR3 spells CASSSWEGLAGTYEQYF. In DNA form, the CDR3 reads TGTGCCAGCAGCTCCTGGGAGGGACTAGCGGGCACCTACGAGCAGTACTTC.

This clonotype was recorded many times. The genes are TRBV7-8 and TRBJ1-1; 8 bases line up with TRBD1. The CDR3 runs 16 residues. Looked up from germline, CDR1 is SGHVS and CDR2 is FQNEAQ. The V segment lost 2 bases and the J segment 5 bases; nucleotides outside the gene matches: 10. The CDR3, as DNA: TGTGCCAGCAGCTTACCCTCAGGGGGCGCGGAAACTGAAGCTTTCTTT. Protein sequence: CASSLPSGGAETEAFF.

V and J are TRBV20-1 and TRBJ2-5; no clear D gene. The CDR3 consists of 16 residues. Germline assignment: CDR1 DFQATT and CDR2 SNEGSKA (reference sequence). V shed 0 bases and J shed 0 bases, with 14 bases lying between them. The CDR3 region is CSARDRALPDQETQYF. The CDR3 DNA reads TGCAGTGCTAGAGATCGCGCGCTACCCGACCAAGAGACCCAGTACTTC.

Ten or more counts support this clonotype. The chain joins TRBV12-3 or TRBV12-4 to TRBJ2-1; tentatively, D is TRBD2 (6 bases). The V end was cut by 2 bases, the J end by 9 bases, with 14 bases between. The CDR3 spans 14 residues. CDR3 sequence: CASSLNPGESEQFF. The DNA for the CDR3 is TGTGCCAGCAGTTTAAATCCGGGGGAGAGTGAGCAGTTCTTC.

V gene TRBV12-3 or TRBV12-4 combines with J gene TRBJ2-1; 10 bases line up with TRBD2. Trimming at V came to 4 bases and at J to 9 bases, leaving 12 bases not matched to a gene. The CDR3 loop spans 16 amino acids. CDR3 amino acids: CASSSRAGGPIREQFF. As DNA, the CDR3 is TGTGCCAGCAGTTCAAGAGCGGGGGGGCCGATCCGTGAGCAGTTCTTC.

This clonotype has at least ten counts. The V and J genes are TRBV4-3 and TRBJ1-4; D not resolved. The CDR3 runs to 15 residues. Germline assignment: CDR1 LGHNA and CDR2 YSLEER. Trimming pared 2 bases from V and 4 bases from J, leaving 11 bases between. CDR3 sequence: CASSQTTVNNEKLFF. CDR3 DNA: TGCGCCAGCAGCCAAACAACAGTTAATAATGAAAAACTGTTTTTT.

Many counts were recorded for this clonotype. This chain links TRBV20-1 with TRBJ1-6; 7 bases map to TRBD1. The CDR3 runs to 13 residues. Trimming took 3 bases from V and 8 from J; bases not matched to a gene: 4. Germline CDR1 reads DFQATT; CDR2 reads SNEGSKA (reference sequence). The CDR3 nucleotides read TGCAGTGCTAGCGACAGGGCGGATTCACCCCTCCACTTT. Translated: CSASDRADSPLHF.

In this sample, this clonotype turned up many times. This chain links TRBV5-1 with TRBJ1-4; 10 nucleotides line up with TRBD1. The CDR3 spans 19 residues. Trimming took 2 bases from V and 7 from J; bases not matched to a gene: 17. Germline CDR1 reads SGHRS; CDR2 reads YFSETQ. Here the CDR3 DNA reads TGCGCCAGCAGCTTACGGGACAGGGGCCCGCGTACTGAGGCTGAAAAACTGTTTTTT. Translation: CASSLRDRGPRTEAEKLFF.

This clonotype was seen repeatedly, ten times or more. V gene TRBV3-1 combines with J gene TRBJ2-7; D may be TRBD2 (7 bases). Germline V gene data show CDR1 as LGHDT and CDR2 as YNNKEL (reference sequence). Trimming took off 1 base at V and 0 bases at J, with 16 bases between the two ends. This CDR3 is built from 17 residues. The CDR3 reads CASSQAPGGRFSYEQYF. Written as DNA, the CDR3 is TGTGCCAGCAGCCAAGCACCCGGGGGGCGCTTCTCCTACGAGCAGTACTTC.

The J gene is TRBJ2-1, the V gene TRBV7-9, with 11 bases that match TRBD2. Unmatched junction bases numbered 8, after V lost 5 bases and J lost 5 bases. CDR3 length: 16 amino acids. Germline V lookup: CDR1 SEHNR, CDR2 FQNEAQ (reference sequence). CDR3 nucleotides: TGTGCCAGCAGCCTTGCCGGGACTAGCGGCAACAATGAGCAGTTCTTC. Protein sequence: CASSLAGTSGNNEQFF.

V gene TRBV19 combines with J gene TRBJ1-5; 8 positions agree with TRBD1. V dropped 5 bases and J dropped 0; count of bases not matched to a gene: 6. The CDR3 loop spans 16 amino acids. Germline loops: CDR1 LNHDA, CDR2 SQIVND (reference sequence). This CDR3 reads CASSPRTGYSNQPQHF. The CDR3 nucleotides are TGTGCCAGTAGTCCACGGACAGGGTATAGCAATCAGCCCCAGCATTTT.

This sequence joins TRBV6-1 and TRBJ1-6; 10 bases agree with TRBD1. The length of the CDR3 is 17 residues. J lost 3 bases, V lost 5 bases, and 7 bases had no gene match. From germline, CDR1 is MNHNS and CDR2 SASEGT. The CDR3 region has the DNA TGTGCCAGCAGTACGACAGGGGGCCGACACTATAATTCACCCCTCCACTTT. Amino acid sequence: CASSTTGGRHYNSPLHF.

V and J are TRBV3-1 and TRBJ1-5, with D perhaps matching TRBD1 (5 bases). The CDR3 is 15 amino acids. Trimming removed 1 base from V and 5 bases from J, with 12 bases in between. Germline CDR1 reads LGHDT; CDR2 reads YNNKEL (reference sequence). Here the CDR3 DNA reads TGTGCCAGCAGCCAAGGAGCCAGGGAAGATCAGCCCCAGCATTTT. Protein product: CASSQGAREDQPQHF.

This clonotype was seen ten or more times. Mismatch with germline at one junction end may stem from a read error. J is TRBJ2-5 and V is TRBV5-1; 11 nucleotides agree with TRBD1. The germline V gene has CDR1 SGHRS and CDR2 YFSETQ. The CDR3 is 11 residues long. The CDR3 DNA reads TGCGCCAGCAGCTTGGAGGGACAGGGGGACTTC. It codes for CASSLEGQGDF.

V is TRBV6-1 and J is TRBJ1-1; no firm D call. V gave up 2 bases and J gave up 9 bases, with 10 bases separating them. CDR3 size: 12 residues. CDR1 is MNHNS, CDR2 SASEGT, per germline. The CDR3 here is CASSEFRNQAFF. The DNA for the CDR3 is TGTGCCAGCAGTGAATTTCGGAACCAAGCTTTCTTT.